These T cell receptor beta chains were read from a single sample in a study of blood T cell repertoires in COVID-19. Assay: immunoSEQ multiplex PCR; the TCRdb copy retains only in-frame clones and omits some. The data contain about 110,000 clones, under 75% of them singletons. Sequenced: peripheral blood. The receptors shown here come from a woman aged 55-70 years with acute or convalescent COVID-19. Both conserved end residues are part of each CDR3. D genes are given only for firm matches. Where a row states a size, it is once, few, many or the class of an expanded clone; other rows omit it.

j_call | v_call | clone_size | cdr3_length | d_call | cdr3_nt | cdr3_aa
TRBJ1-1 | TRBV9 | - | 13 | TRBD1 | TGTGCCAGCACCGGACAGGGGGACACTGAAGCTTTCTTT | CASTGQGDTEAFF
TRBJ1-3 | TRBV19 | - | 15 | TRBD1 | TGTGCCAGTAGTATCATGGGACAGAGCGGAAACACCATATATTTT | CASSIMGQSGNTIYF
TRBJ2-1 | TRBV7-3 | - | 12 | TRBD1 | TGTGCCAGCAGCTCCGGACAGGGGTTACAGTTCTTC | CASSSGQGLQFF
TRBJ2-7 | TRBV2 | few | 12 | TRBD1 | TGTGCCAGCAGTGTCCAATGGGACAGGGGAACCTTC | CASSVQWDRGTF
TRBJ1-5 | TRBV27 | - | 17 | TRBD1 | TGTGCCAGCAGTGGTACAGGGGGAGGGAATAGCAATCAGCCCCAGCATTTT | CASSGTGGGNSNQPQHF
TRBJ1-2 | TRBV25-1 | - | 14 | TRBD1 | TGTGCCAGCAGTGAACCGGGACAGAACTATGGCTACACCTTC | CASSEPGQNYGYTF
TRBJ2-5 | TRBV18 | - | 15 | TRBD1 | TGTGCCAGCTCACCAACAGGGGGCTTTGCAGAGACCCAGTACTTC | CASSPTGGFAETQYF
TRBJ1-2 | TRBV19 | - | 15 | TRBD1 | TGTGCCAGTATCCGGACAGGGGACTCGAACTATGGCTACACCTTC | CASIRTGDSNYGYTF
TRBJ2-7 | TRBV24-1 | - | 13 | - | TGTGCCACCAGTGAAAATACTTTCGGCGAGCAGTACTTC | CATSENTFGEQYF
TRBJ2-7 | TRBV6-2/TRBV6-3 | - | 13 | - | TGTGCCAGCAGTTACTCGAGGGTAATCGAGCAGTACTTC | CASSYSRVIEQYF
TRBJ2-3 | TRBV5-1 | - | 14 | TRBD2 | TGCGCCAGCAGAGCGGGGCCTAGCACAGATACGCAGTATTTT | CASRAGPSTDTQYF
TRBJ2-3 | TRBV6-4 | - | 15 | - | TGTGCCAGCAGTGAAGTGGAGGGGCAAGCAGATACGCAGTATTTT | CASSEVEGQADTQYF
TRBJ2-2 | TRBV4-3 | - | 12 | - | TGCGCCAGCAGCCAAGTTCTCGGGGAGCTGTTTTTT | CASSQVLGELFF
TRBJ2-5 | TRBV7-9 | - | 15 | - | TGTGCCAGCAGCCCGTGGGCGGGGCTGCAAGAGACCCAGTACTTC | CASSPWAGLQETQYF
TRBJ1-1 | TRBV12-3/TRBV12-4 | - | 13 | TRBD1 | TGTGCCAGCAGTCTTTCCGGACAGGATAAAGCTTTCTTT | CASSLSGQDKAFF
TRBJ1-2 | TRBV2 | - | 14 | TRBD1 | TGTGCCAGCACCCGCGGGACAGACTTCTACGGCTACACCTTC | CASTRGTDFYGYTF
TRBJ2-3 | TRBV11-3 | many | 15 | TRBD2 | TGTGCCAGCAGCCCCCGGGGGGGCATTGCAGATACGCAGTATTTT | CASSPRGGIADTQYF
TRBJ1-4 | TRBV15 | - | 15 | - | TGTGCCACCAGCAGAGATGACAGGTTTAATGAAAAACTGTTTTTT | CATSRDDRFNEKLFF
TRBJ1-5 | TRBV6-1 | - | 14 | - | TGTGCCAGCAGTGATGCGGGTCGCAATCAGCCCCAGCATTTT | CASSDAGRNQPQHF
TRBJ1-3 | TRBV5-1 | - | 15 | - | TGCGCCAGCAGCTTGGACAGAACGTCTGGAAACACCATATATTTT | CASSLDRTSGNTIYF
TRBJ2-3 | TRBV2 | many | 16 | - | TGTGCCAGCAGGGCCCGGGGGAGTTCTAGCACAGATACGCAGTATTTT | CASRARGSSSTDTQYF
TRBJ2-2 | TRBV4-3 | - | 17 | - | TGCGCCACCCTGGGCGGATCGAGGGGGAAGGACACCGGGGAGCTGTTTTTT | CATLGGSRGKDTGELFF
TRBJ1-2 | TRBV5-1 | - | 15 | TRBD1 | TGCGCCAGCAGCTTGGATGCTGGACAGGCCTATGGCTACACCTTC | CASSLDAGQAYGYTF
TRBJ2-1 | TRBV11-2 | - | 15 | - | TGTGCCAGCAGCTTAATCGGGGGGCAATACAATGAGCAGTTCTTC | CASSLIGGQYNEQFF
TRBJ1-3 | TRBV12-5 | few | 14 | - | TGTGCTAGTGGTCCCGGGACACACCGAAACACCATATATTTT | CASGPGTHRNTIYF
TRBJ1-5 | TRBV7-2 | - | 14 | - | TGTGCCAGCAGCACCGGGACACCAAATCAGCCCCAGCATTTT | CASSTGTPNQPQHF
TRBJ2-2 | TRBV11-2 | once | 16 | - | TGTGCCAGCAGCTTAGATCCCGGACAGCGAACCGGGGAGCTGTTTTTT | CASSLDPGQRTGELFF
TRBJ2-7 | TRBV7-2 | - | 18 | TRBD1 | TGTGCCAGCAGCTCACATCATTATGCCGGGACAGGGGGATACGAGCAGTACTTC | CASSSHHYAGTGGYEQYF
TRBJ1-2 | TRBV6-5 | few | 15 | TRBD1 | TGTGCCAGCTCGGACAGGGGAAAAACTAACTATGGCTACACCTTC | CASSDRGKTNYGYTF
TRBJ1-1 | TRBV4-3 | - | 15 | TRBD1 | TGCGCCAGCAGCCAACCCGACAGGGCGGTGACTGAAGCTTTCTTT | CASSQPDRAVTEAFF
TRBJ1-2 | TRBV6-5 | - | 15 | - | TGTGCCAGCAGGGGACGCGGGGGGCTTAACTATGGCTACACCTTC | CASRGRGGLNYGYTF
TRBJ1-1 | TRBV14 | - | 13 | - | TGTGCCAGCAGCCAAGGTCCTGGGGGACTTTCTTTCTTT | CASSQGPGGLSFF
TRBJ2-1 | TRBV12-3/TRBV12-4 | - | 13 | TRBD1 | TGTGCCAGCAGGACGGGACAGGTTAATGAGCAGTTCTTC | CASRTGQVNEQFF
TRBJ2-7 | TRBV7-9 | many | 15 | TRBD1 | TGTGCCAGCAGCTCACCCACGGGACAGGCCTACGAGCAGTACTTC | CASSSPTGQAYEQYF
TRBJ2-2 | TRBV12-3/TRBV12-4 | few | 12 | - | TGTGCCAGCAGCCAGGGATCCGGGGAGCTGTTTTTT | CASSQGSGELFF
TRBJ1-5 | TRBV6-1 | - | 14 | TRBD1 | TGTGCCAGCAGTGAGTCAGGGGGGAATCAGCCCCAGCATTTT | CASSESGGNQPQHF
TRBJ1-3 | TRBV10-3 | - | 15 | TRBD1 | TGTGCCATCAGTCCCACAGGGGGCTCTGGAAACACCATATATTTT | CAISPTGGSGNTIYF
TRBJ2-2 | TRBV10-1 | - | 15 | - | TGCGCCAGCACTGATGGCACCGCGAACACCGGGGAGCTGTTTTTT | CASTDGTANTGELFF
TRBJ1-1 | TRBV10-3 | - | 11 | - | TGTGCCATCATGGACTTGACTGAAGCTTTCTTT | CAIMDLTEAFF
TRBJ1-1 | TRBV10-2 | few | 13 | TRBD1 | TGCGCCAGCAGGGGACAGGGGCACACTGAAGCTTTCTTT | CASRGQGHTEAFF
TRBJ1-3 | TRBV5-1 | - | 15 | - | TGCGCCAGCAGCCGCGGACAGAACTCTGGAAACACCATATATTTT | CASSRGQNSGNTIYF
TRBJ1-4 | TRBV5-4 | - | 15 | TRBD1 | TGTGCCAGCAGCAAAAAGACAGGGCCTAATGAAAAACTGTTTTTT | CASSKKTGPNEKLFF
TRBJ1-1 | TRBV5-5 | - | 17 | - | TGTGCCAGCAGCTTGGAAGTGACAGGAGCCTTGGTTCCTGAAGCTTTCTTT | CASSLEVTGALVPEAFF
TRBJ1-1 | TRBV9 | few | 16 | TRBD1 | TGTGCCAGCAGCGCCCCCGGACAGGGCATTAACACTGAAGCTTTCTTT | CASSAPGQGINTEAFF
TRBJ1-3 | TRBV10-3 | - | 14 | - | TGTGCCATCAGTGAGCCAAATTCTGGAAACACCATATATTTT | CAISEPNSGNTIYF
TRBJ1-5 | TRBV5-1 | - | 16 | - | TGCGCCAGCAGCCCCGGACACCCCCGGGGCAATCAGCCCCAGCATTTT | CASSPGHPRGNQPQHF
TRBJ1-1 | TRBV11-1 | once | 15 | - | TGTGCCAGCAGCCCCATAGACAGATTGAACACTGAAGCTTTCTTT | CASSPIDRLNTEAFF
TRBJ1-5 | TRBV6-1 | - | 17 | - | TGTGCCAGCAGTGAAGCGCGGGGCAGGTTTAGCAATCAGCCCCAGCATTTT | CASSEARGRFSNQPQHF
TRBJ1-2 | TRBV28 | - | 17 | - | TGTGCCAGCAGTTCCTCCTTAGTGGGGAGTAGAAACTATGGCTACACCTTC | CASSSSLVGSRNYGYTF
TRBJ2-7 | TRBV4-1 | - | 16 | - | TGCGCCAGCAGCCAAGCTCCGCGGAACAGGAGTGGCGAGCAGTACTTC | CASSQAPRNRSGEQYF
TRBJ1-3 | TRBV7-8 | - | 14 | - | TGTGCCAGCAGCACCAGGGGTTCTGGAAACACCATATATTTT | CASSTRGSGNTIYF
TRBJ1-2 | TRBV5-4 | few | 14 | - | TGTGCCAGCAGCTTGGTGGACAGACCTGGTGGCTACACCTTC | CASSLVDRPGGYTF